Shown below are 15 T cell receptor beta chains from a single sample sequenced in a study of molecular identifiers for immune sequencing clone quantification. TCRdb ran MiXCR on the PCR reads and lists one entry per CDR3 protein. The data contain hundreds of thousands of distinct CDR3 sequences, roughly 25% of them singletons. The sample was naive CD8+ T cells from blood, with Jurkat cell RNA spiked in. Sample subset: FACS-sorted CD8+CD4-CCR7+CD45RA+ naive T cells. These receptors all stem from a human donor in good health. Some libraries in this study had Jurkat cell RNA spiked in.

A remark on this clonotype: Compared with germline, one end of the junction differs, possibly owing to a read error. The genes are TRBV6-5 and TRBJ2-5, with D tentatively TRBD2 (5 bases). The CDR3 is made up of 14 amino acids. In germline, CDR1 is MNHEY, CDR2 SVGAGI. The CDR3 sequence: CASSYLGDEETQYF. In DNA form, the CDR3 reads TGTGCGAGCAGTTACCTGGGAGACGAAGAGACCCAGTACTTC.

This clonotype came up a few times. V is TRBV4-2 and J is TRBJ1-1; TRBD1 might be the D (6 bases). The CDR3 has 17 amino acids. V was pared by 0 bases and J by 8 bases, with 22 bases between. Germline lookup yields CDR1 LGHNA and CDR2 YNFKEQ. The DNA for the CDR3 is TGTGCCAGCAGCCAAGAGGCTCCTGGGACATACCATGACGAAGCTTTCTTT. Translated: CASSQEAPGTYHDEAFF.

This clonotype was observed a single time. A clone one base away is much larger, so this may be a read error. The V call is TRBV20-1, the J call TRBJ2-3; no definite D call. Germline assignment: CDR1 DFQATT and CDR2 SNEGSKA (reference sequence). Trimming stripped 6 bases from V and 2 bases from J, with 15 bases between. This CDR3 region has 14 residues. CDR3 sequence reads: CSANGPPITDTQYF. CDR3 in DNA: TGCAGTGCCAACGGGCCCCCGATCACAGATACGCAGTATTTT.

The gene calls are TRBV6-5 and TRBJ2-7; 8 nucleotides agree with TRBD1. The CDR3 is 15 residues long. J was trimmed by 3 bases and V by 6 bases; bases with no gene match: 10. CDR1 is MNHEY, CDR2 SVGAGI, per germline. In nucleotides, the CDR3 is TGTGCCAGCAGCCTAACCGGACAGGGCTTCTACGAGCAGTACTTC. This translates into CASSLTGQGFYEQYF.

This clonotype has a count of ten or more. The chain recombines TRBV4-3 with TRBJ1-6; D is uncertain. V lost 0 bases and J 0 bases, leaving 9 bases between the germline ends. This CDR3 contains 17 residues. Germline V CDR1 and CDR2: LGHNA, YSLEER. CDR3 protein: CASSQERVFSYNSPLHF. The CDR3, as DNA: TGCGCCAGCAGCCAAGAGAGAGTTTTCTCCTATAATTCACCCCTCCACTTT.

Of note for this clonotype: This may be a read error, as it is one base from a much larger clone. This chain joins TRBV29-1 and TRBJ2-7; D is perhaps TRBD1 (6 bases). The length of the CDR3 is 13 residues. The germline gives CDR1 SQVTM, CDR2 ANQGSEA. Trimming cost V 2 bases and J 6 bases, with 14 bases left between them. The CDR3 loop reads CSVEFRGLGEQYF. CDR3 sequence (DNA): TGCAGCGTTGAATTTAGGGGGTTGGGCGAGCAGTACTTC.

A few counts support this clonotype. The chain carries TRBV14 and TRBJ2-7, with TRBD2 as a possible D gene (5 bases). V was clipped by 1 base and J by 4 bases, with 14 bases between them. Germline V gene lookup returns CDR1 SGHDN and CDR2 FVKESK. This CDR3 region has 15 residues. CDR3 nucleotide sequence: TGTGCCAGCAGCCAAGGAGGGATTGGACTTTACGAGCAGTACTTC. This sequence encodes CASSQGGIGLYEQYF.

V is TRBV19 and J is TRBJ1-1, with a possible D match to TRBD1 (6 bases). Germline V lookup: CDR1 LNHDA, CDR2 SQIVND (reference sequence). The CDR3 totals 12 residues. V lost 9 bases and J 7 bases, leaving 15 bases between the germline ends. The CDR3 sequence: CASARRGGEAFF. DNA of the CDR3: TGTGCCAGCGCAAGGAGGGGGGGTGAAGCTTTCTTT. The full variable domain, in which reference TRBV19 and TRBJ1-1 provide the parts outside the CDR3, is DGGITQSPKYLFRKEGQNVTLSCEQNLNHDAMYWYRQDPGQGLRLIYYSQIVNDFQKGDIAEGYSVSREKKESFPLTVTSAQKNPTAFYLCASARRGGEAFFGQGTRLTVV.

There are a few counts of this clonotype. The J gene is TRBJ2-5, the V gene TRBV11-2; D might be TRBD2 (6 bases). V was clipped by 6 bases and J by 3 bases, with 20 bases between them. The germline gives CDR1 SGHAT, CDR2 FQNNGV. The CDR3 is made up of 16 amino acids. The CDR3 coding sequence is TGTGCCAGCAGAAGTCTTAGCCGACTAGTGGAAGAGACCCAGTACTTC. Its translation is CASRSLSRLVEETQYF.

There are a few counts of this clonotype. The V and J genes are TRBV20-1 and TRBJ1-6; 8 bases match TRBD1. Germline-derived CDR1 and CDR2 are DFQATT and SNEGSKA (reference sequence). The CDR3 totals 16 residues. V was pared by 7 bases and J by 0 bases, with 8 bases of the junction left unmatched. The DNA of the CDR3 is TGCAGTGTCAGGGGGCGGGGGGTCTCCTATAATTCACCCCTCCACTTT. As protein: CSVRGRGVSYNSPLHF.

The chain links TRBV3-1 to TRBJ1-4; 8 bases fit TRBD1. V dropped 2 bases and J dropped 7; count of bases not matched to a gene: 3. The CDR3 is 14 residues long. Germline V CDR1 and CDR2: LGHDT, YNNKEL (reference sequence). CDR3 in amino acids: CASSQQGAGEKLFF. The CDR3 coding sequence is TGTGCCAGCAGCCAACAGGGGGCGGGTGAAAAACTGTTTTTT.

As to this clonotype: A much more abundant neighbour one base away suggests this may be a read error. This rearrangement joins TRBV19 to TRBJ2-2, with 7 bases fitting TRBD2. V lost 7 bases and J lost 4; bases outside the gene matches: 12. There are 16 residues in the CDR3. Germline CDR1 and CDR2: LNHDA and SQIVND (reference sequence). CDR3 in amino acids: CASTPLANAITGELFF. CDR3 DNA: TGTGCCAGTACCCCACTAGCGAACGCGATCACCGGGGAGCTGTTTTTT.

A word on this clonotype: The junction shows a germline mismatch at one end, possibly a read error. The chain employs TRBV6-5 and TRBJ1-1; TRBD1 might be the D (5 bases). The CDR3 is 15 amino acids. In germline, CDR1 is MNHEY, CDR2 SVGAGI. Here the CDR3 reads CASSYSMGQNAEAFF. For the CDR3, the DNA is TGTGCCAGCAGTTACTCCATGGGGCAGAACGCTGAAGCTTTCTTT.

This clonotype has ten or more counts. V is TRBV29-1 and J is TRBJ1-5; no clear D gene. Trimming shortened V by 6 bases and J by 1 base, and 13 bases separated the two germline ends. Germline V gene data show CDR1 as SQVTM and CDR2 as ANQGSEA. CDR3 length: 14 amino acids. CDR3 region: CSVSELDSNQPQHF. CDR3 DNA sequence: TGCAGCGTCTCTGAACTGGACAGCAATCAGCCCCAGCATTTT.

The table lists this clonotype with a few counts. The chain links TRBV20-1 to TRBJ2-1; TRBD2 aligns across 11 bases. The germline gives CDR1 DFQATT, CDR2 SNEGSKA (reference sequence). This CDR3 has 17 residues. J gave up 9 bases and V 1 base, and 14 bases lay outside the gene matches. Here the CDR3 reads CSARGEASGRPGGEQFF. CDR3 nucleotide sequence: TGCAGTGCTAGAGGGGAGGCTAGCGGGAGGCCCGGGGGTGAGCAGTTCTTC.